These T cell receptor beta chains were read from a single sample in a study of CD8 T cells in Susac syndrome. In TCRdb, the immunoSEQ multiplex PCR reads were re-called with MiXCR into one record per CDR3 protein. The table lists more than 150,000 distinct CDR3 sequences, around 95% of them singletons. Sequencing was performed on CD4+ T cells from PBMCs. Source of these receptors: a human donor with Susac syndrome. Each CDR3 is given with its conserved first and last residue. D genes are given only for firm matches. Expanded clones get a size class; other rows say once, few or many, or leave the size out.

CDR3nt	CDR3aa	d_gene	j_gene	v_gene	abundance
TGTGCCAGCAGTGGCGCAATCGGGACTAGCGGGAATCGTCCGTTCTTC	CASSGAIGTSGNRPFF	TRBD2	TRBJ2-1	TRBV25-1	NA
TGCAGTGCTCGACCGCGAGACAGGGTGATCACCTATAATTCACCCCTCCACTTT	CSARPRDRVITYNSPLHF	TRBD1	TRBJ1-6	TRBV20-1	once
TGTGCCAGCTCACCATACAGTCCGGGACAGGGGGTTCGGGAGACCCAGTACTTC	CASSPYSPGQGVRETQYF	TRBD1	TRBJ2-5	TRBV18	NA
TGCAGTGCTAGGCCCCAGGGACGGGGGGGCCAGTACTTC	CSARPQGRGGQYF	TRBD2	TRBJ2-5	TRBV20-1	NA
TGTGCCAGCAGCTACAGGGGGGAAAGGGAGCTGTTTTTT	CASSYRGERELFF	TRBD1	TRBJ2-2	TRBV6-5	NA
TGTGCCACCAGCGCCGATAAAGCGGGAGGCTACCAAGAGACCCAGTACTTC	CATSADKAGGYQETQYF	TRBD2	TRBJ2-5	TRBV15	NA
TGTGCCACCAGCAGAGTGGGACAGTCTTTAGCCAAAAACATTCAGTACTTC	CATSRVGQSLAKNIQYF	TRBD1	TRBJ2-4	TRBV15	NA
TGTGCCAGCAGCTCACAGGGCACAAATACGCAGTATTTT	CASSSQGTNTQYF	NA	TRBJ2-3	TRBV7-9	once
TGTGCCAGCAGTCCCCCTGGAGGCAATCAGCCCCAGCATTTT	CASSPPGGNQPQHF	NA	TRBJ1-5	TRBV12-3/TRBV12-4	NA
TGTGCCAGCAGCTTACCGATGACTAGCGGGGGTCATGAGCAGTTCTTC	CASSLPMTSGGHEQFF	TRBD2	TRBJ2-1	TRBV7-2	NA
TGCAGCGTTGAGACTCAAAGAAGAGCCGGGGAGCTGTTTTTT	CSVETQRRAGELFF	NA	TRBJ2-2	TRBV29-1	NA
TGTGCCAGCTCACCACGCTGGACAGCAGCTAACTATGGCTACACCTTC	CASSPRWTAANYGYTF	NA	TRBJ1-2	TRBV18	NA
TGTGCCAGCAGTCCGGACGAGGGGGGTTACACTGAAGCTTTCTTT	CASSPDEGGYTEAFF	NA	TRBJ1-1	TRBV27	NA